A single T cell receptor beta chain is shown here with its context. The antigen it binds to is not known. Within one base of it there is no much larger clone, and no base qualities were kept. The treatment or condition label corresponds to: allogeneic hematopoietic cell transplantation with graft depleted of TCRalphabeta T cells and CD19 B cells. The transplant recipients were children given TCRalphabeta/CD19-depleted allogeneic hematopoietic cell grafts. The sample comes from a study of T-cell reconstitution after alpha-beta-depleted transplantation in children (TCRdb year 2016). For the wider study: T-cell immune reconstitution after TCRalphabeta/CD19-depleted allogeneic hematopoietic cell transplantation in children was quantitatively tracked in the study by means of TCR repertoire profiling.

Overall results and qualifications from the work: In some patients, the high TCRbeta diversity seen at day 60 was put down to recipient T cells and intrathymic progenitors that had survived conditioning. Hyperexpanded clone frequencies declined over subsequent months; after one year, T-cell counts and TCRbeta diversity were mostly attributed to newly produced T cells. The apparently early recovery of alphabetaT-cell counts about two months after transplant reportedly depended on only several hundred rapidly expanded clones that came from non-depleted graft cells.

The CDR3 has 11 amino acids, counting the end cysteine and phenylalanine. Only the CDR3 DNA stays, 33 bases, in frame from base 1. V and J lose 2 bases and 6 bases, and a span of 8 bases separates them. Per the germline V gene, SQVTM is the CDR1 and ANQGSEA is the CDR2. The method was PCR. Sequencing instrument: Illumina HiSeq 2500. To normalize quantification of the TCRbeta repertoire, the TCR libraries were built with molecular barcoding that relied on unique molecular identifiers. In-frame beta chains were kept once TCRdb had trimmed the public reads at Q25 with fastp and called clones with MiXCR. Under each unique CDR3 protein, matching rows form one entry showing the most common genes and DNA. For this sample there are over 450,000 distinct CDR3 sequences; about 10% appear just once. The top ten clonotypes cover roughly 2.1% of the sample.

Recombination joined TRBV29-1 with TRBJ2-7; TRBD2 could be the D gene, as 6 bases match. Source: PBMCs, taken before TCRalphabeta/CD19-depleted stem cell transplant. This receptor was taken from a child younger than 10 with inherited bone marrow failure, due to receive a stem cell transplant. CDR3 loop: CSVESGSEQYF. In nucleotide form, the sequence is TGCAGCGTTGAATCCGGGAGCGAGCAGTACTTC.